These 21 T cell receptor beta chains share one sample of origin, sequenced in a study of Ad26.COV2.S vaccination and SARS-CoV-2 variants. Documented treatment: about 20 received Ad26.COV2.S at low or high dose, single or two shots; about 5 received placebo; per-sample allocation not given. At day 63 after the first vaccine or placebo injection, samples were drawn. The assay was immunoSEQ multiplex PCR, and TCRdb's table has in-frame clones only and misses some. The repertoire holds roughly 700,000 clones, with 89% as singletons. Specimen: peripheral blood, collected in a trial of Ad26.COV2.S vaccine versus placebo. The source of these receptors is a person aged 18-65 years who received the Ad26.COV2.S COVID-19 vaccine or a placebo.

This clone has just one count. The CDR3 spells CASSRGGTGASADNYGYTF. The CDR3 DNA sequence: TGTGCCAGCAGCCGGGGAGGGACGGGGGCGAGCGCGGATAACTATGGCTACACCTTC. The rearrangement links TRBV9 to TRBJ1-2; D may be TRBD1 (6 bases). The germline CDR1 and CDR2 sequences are SGDLS and YYNGEE. The V end lost 4 bases, the J end lost 1 base, and 26 bases lay between the germline ends. This CDR3 spans 19 amino acids.

The chain links TRBV12-5 to TRBJ2-5; D perhaps matches TRBD2 (6 bases). Germline CDR1 LGHNT, CDR2 FRNRAP. The CDR3 consists of 13 residues. Trimming cost V 1 base and J 5 bases, with 8 bases left between them. The CDR3 protein is CASGLGGEETQYF. The CDR3 coding sequence is TGTGCTAGTGGTTTGGGCGGGGAGGAGACCCAGTACTTC.

Details on this clone: The sample holds other DNA sequences that translate to the same CDR3. The CDR3 DNA reads as TGTGCCAGCAGTCGACAGGGTCTCTCCTACAATGAGCAGTTCTTC. Amino acid sequence: CASSRQGLSYNEQFF. The rearrangement uses TRBV6-5 and TRBJ2-1; 7 positions agree with TRBD1. With V trimmed by 5 bases and J by 0 bases, 4 bases remained unmatched. The CDR3 is 15 residues long. The germline CDR1 and CDR2 sequences are MNHEY and SVGAGI.

The J gene is TRBJ2-3, the V gene TRBV6-5; D might be TRBD1 or TRBD2, each matching 6 bases. Trimming cost V 6 bases and J 0 bases, with 13 bases left between them. The germline V gene encodes CDR1 MNHEY and CDR2 SVGAGI. The CDR3 extends over 15 amino acids. The CDR3 sequence: CASSRGPASTDTQYF. In DNA, the CDR3 is TGTGCCAGCAGCCGGGGGCCCGCAAGCACAGATACGCAGTATTTT.

This rearrangement joins TRBV5-4 to TRBJ2-1; tentatively, D is TRBD2 (6 bases). The CDR3 runs to 16 residues. CDR1 is SGHNT, CDR2 YYREEE, per germline (reference sequence). Trimming pared 2 bases from V and 0 bases from J, leaving 12 bases between. In nucleotides, the CDR3 is TGTGCCAGCAGCTTCCCTACTAGCCTCTCCTACAATGAGCAGTTCTTC. It is translated as CASSFPTSLSYNEQFF.

The chain couples TRBV29-1 to TRBJ1-1; 7 bases are a match to TRBD1. The CDR3 consists of 15 residues. Trimming at V came to 3 bases and at J to 4 bases, leaving 11 bases not matched to a gene. From germline, CDR1 is SQVTM and CDR2 ANQGSEA. The CDR3 loop reads CSVDKGARYGTEAFF. In nucleotides, the CDR3 is TGCAGCGTTGATAAGGGGGCGCGATATGGCACTGAAGCTTTCTTT. The full variable domain, in which reference TRBV29-1 and TRBJ1-1 provide the parts outside the CDR3, is SAVISQKPSRDICQRGTSLTIQCQVDSQVTMMFWYRQQPGQSLTLIATANQGSEATYESGFVIDKFPISRPNLTFSTLTVSNMSPEDSSIYLCSVDKGARYGTEAFFGQGTRLTVV.

This sequence joins TRBV12-3 or TRBV12-4 and TRBJ2-5; D unclear. The CDR3 has 13 amino acids. Between the trimmed V and J ends, which lost 2 bases and 2 bases, there was a span of 6 bases. The CDR3 region is CASSLSNQETQYF. The DNA of the CDR3 is TGTGCCAGCAGTTTAAGCAATCAAGAGACCCAGTACTTC.

Written as DNA, the CDR3 is TGTGCCAGCAGCCTCTCCCTGTACAATGAGCAGTTCTTC. Translated: CASSLSLYNEQFF. The V call is TRBV14, the J call TRBJ2-1; D is unresolved. V gave up 4 bases and J gave up 4 bases, with 8 bases separating them. The germline CDR1 and CDR2 sequences are SGHDN and FVKESK. This CDR3 spans 13 amino acids.

This chain connects TRBV19 to TRBJ2-3, with D hard to call. The CDR3 extends over 14 amino acids. V was shortened by 2 bases and J by 1 base, with 7 bases between the two germline ends. CDR1 is LNHDA, CDR2 SQIVND, per germline (reference sequence). CDR3 region: CASSISRGTDTQYF. The CDR3 nucleotides read TGTGCCAGTAGTATAAGTAGGGGCACAGATACGCAGTATTTT.

This clone was recorded only once. In DNA form, the CDR3 reads TGTGCCAGCAGTTCCGGTGAGGGAAAGACCCAGTACTTC. Protein sequence: CASSSGEGKTQYF. The chain employs TRBV6-5 and TRBJ2-5, with D maybe TRBD2 (5 bases). This CDR3 is 13 amino acids long. The V gene's germline CDR1 is MNHEY and CDR2 SVGAGI. The V end was cut by 4 bases, the J end by 6 bases, with 12 bases between.

This sequence joins TRBV7-2 and TRBJ2-5; possibly TRBD2 for D (6 bases). Between the trimmed V and J ends, which lost 0 bases and 5 bases, there was a span of 10 bases. The CDR3 length is 14 residues. Germline CDR1 is SGHTA and CDR2 is FQGNSA. CDR3 in DNA: TGTGCCAGCAGCTTAGCCGGGGGAGTGGAGACCCAGTACTTC. Translating gives CASSLAGGVETQYF.

The genes are TRBV7-2 and TRBJ2-1; TRBD1 matches 8 bases. This CDR3 region has 16 residues. With V trimmed by 0 bases and J by 2 bases, 3 bases remained unmatched. In germline, CDR1 is SGHTA, CDR2 FQGNSA. The CDR3 sequence is CASSLARGPPYNEQFF. CDR3 nucleotide sequence: TGTGCCAGCAGCTTAGCCAGGGGGCCCCCCTACAATGAGCAGTTCTTC.

This clone came up once. The V call is TRBV19, the J call TRBJ2-7, with TRBD2 matching over 9 bases. The germline gives CDR1 LNHDA, CDR2 SQIVND (reference sequence). CDR3 length equals 16 residues. Unmatched junction bases numbered 10, after V lost 5 bases and J lost 2 bases. The CDR3 reads CASSPSGTLGTYEQYF. The CDR3 nucleotides read TGTGCCAGTAGTCCTAGCGGGACCTTGGGTACCTACGAGCAGTACTTC.

The chain joins TRBV18 to TRBJ1-5; possible D gene TRBD1, 6 bases. Germline V gives CDR1 KGHSH, CDR2 LQKENI. There are 16 residues in the CDR3. Trimming left V 1 base short and J 2 bases short, with 12 bases between. CDR3 sequence (DNA): TGTGCCAGCTCACCACAGGGAGGGGGTGGCAATCAGCCCCAGCATTTT. Encoded protein: CASSPQGGGGNQPQHF.

This clone turned up a few times. V usage is TRBV14 and J usage is TRBJ1-1; D is unclear. The CDR3 has 13 amino acids. The germline V gene encodes CDR1 SGHDN and CDR2 FVKESK. Trimming removed 3 bases from V and 0 bases from J, with 5 bases in between. CDR3 sequence: CASSQTMNTEAFF. DNA of the CDR3: TGTGCCAGCAGCCAGACAATGAACACTGAAGCTTTCTTT.

This chain connects TRBV30 to TRBJ1-1, with a weak D call TRBD1 (6 bases). This CDR3 has 13 amino acids. Germline V gene lookup returns CDR1 GTSNPN and CDR2 SVGIG (reference sequence). The V end was cut by 0 bases, the J end by 4 bases, with 9 bases between. The CDR3: CAWSVAGVTEAFF. The CDR3, as DNA: TGTGCCTGGAGTGTAGCAGGGGTCACTGAAGCTTTCTTT.

This clone was found a few times. The rearrangement uses TRBV7-9 and TRBJ1-5, with 7 nucleotides matching TRBD1. Germline trimming cut 5 bases from V and 0 bases from J; bases unmatched to any gene: 7. The CDR3 loop spans 16 amino acids. The germline V gene has CDR1 SEHNR and CDR2 FQNEAQ (reference sequence). CDR3: CASSNTGQDSNQPQHF. The CDR3 region has the DNA TGTGCCAGCAGCAATACCGGACAGGATAGCAATCAGCCCCAGCATTTT.

In this sample, this clone turned up once. V usage is TRBV10-3 and J usage is TRBJ2-3; D remains ambiguous. CDR3 length equals 16 residues. The germline CDR1 and CDR2 sequences are ENHRY and SYGVKD. Trimming cost V 5 bases and J 0 bases, with 15 bases left between them. The CDR3 DNA sequence: TGTGCCATCAGTTCTTCAGCAACCTCTAGCACAGATACGCAGTATTTT. Translating gives CAISSSATSSTDTQYF.

This chain connects TRBV21-1 to TRBJ2-4; TRBD1, the table's D call, was not compared with the DNA. TRBV21-1 is a listed pseudogene. The CDR3 totals 17 residues. Written as DNA, the CDR3 is TGTGCCAGCAATGAGGACAGGGCAAATCGAGCCAAAAACATTCAGTACTTC. It is translated as CASNEDRANRAKNIQYF.

With respect to this clone: The sample contains more than one DNA sequence encoding this CDR3. This chain links TRBV7-2 with TRBJ2-5; D possibly matches TRBD1 or TRBD2 (5 bases each). This CDR3 has 14 amino acids. Between the trimmed V and J ends, which lost 2 bases and 1 base, there was a span of 8 bases. Germline V gene sequence: CDR1 SGHTA, CDR2 FQGNSA. The CDR3 spells CASSLRDGQETQYF. For the CDR3, the DNA is TGTGCCAGCAGCTTACGGGACGGCCAAGAGACCCAGTACTTC.

This chain uses TRBV6-6 with TRBJ2-7; 11 bases map to TRBD2. Germline CDR1 reads MNHNY; CDR2 reads SVGAGI (reference sequence). CDR3 length equals 15 residues. V trimming: 5 bases; J trimming: 3 bases; junction bases outside the gene matches: 6. The CDR3 protein is CASSRTSGSGYEQYF. The DNA for the CDR3 is TGTGCCAGCAGTCGAACTAGCGGGAGTGGCTACGAGCAGTACTTC.